This T cell receptor beta chain originates from a study of OX40 agonist ivuxolimab in advanced cancers. This clone showed up just a few times. Trimming removed 5 bases from V and 3 bases from J, with 22 bases in between. The germline V gene has CDR1 LNHDA and CDR2 SQIVND (reference sequence). The CDR3 is 17 amino acids. The assay was immunoSEQ multiplex PCR, and TCRdb's table has in-frame clones only and misses some. Altogether approximately 68,000 clones are present, 80% to 90% being singletons, with the ten largest covering 0.85% to 0.95%. The sequence was collected from an adult with an advanced solid tumor such as melanoma, head and neck, liver or kidney cancer. This specimen was CD4+ or CD8+ T cells sorted from blood, taken in a trial of the OX40 agonist ivuxolimab. The gene calls are TRBV19 and TRBJ2-5; TRBD2 is a possible D gene (6 bases). The CDR3 loop reads CASSPSKGAKREETQYF. CDR3 nucleotides: TGTGCCAGTAGTCCCTCCAAAGGGGCCAAGCGGGAAGAGACCCAGTACTTC.